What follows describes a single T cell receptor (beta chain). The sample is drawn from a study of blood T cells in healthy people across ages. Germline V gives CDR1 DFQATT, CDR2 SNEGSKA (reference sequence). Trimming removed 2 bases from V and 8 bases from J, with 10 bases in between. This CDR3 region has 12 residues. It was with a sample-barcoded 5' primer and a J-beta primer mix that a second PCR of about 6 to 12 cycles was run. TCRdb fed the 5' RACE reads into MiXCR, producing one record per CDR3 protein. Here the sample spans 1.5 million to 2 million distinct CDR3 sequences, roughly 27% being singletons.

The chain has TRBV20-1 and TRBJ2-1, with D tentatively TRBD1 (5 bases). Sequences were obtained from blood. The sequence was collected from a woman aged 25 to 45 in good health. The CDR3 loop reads CSARRAGHEQFF. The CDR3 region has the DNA TGCAGTGCTAGACGGGCAGGGCATGAGCAGTTCTTC.